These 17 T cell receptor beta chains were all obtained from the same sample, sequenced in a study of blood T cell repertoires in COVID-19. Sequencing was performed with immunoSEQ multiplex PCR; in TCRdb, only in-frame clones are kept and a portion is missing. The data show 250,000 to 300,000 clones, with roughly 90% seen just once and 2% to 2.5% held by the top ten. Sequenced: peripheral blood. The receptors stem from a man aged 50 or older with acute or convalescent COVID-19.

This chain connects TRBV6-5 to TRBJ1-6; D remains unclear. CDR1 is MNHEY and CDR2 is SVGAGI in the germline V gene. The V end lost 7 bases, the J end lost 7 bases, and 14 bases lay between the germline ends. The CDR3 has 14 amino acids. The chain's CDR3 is CASKAGSPNSPLHF. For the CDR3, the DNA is TGTGCCAGCAAGGCAGGTTCCCCCAATTCACCCCTCCACTTT.

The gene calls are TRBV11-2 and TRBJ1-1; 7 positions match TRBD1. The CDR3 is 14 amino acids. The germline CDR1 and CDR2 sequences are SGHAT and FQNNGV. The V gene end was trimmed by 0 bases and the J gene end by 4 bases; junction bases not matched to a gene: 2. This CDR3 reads CASSLEAGGTEAFF. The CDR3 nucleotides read TGTGCCAGCAGCTTAGAAGCAGGGGGCACTGAAGCTTTCTTT.

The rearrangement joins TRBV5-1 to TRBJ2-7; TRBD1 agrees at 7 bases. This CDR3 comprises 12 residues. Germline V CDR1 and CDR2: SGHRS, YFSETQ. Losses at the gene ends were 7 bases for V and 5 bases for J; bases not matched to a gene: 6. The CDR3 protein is CASGPTGDEQYF. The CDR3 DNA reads TGCGCCAGCGGCCCAACAGGGGACGAGCAGTACTTC.

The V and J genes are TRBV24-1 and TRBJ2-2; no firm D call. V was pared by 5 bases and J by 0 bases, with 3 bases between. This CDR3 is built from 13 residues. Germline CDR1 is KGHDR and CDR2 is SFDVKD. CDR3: CATSVSNTGELFF. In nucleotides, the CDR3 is TGTGCCACCAGTGTCTCGAACACCGGGGAGCTGTTTTTT.

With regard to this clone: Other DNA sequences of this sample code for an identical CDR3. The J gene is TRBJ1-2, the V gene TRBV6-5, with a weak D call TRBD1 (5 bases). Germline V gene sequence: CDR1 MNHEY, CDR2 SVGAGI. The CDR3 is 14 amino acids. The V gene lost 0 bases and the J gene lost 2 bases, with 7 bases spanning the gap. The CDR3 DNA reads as TGTGCCAGCAGTTACTCGGCAGGGAACTATGGCTACACCTTC. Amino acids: CASSYSAGNYGYTF.

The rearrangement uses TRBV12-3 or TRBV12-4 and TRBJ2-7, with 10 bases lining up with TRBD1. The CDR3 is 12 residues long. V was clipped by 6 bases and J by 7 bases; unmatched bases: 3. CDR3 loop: CASSWGQGEQYF. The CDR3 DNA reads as TGTGCCAGCAGCTGGGGACAGGGGGAGCAGTACTTC.

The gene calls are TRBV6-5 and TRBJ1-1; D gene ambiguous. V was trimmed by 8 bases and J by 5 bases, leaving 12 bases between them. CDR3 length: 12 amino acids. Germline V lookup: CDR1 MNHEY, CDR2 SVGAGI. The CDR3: CASQATTTEAFF. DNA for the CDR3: TGTGCCAGCCAGGCAACGACAACTGAAGCTTTCTTT.

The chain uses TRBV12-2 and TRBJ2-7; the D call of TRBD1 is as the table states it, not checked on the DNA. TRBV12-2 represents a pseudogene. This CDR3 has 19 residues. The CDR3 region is CASRWRKAGVIPPTYEQYF. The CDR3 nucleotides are TGTGCAAGTCGCTGGAGGAAGGCAGGGGTGATCCCTCCTACCTACGAGCAGTACTTC.

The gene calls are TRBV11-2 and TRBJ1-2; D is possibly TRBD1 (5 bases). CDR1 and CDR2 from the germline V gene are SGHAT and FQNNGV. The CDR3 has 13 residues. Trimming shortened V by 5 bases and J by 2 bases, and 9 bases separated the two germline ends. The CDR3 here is CASSRDFNYGYTF. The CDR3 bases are TGTGCCAGCAGCCGGGACTTCAACTATGGCTACACCTTC.

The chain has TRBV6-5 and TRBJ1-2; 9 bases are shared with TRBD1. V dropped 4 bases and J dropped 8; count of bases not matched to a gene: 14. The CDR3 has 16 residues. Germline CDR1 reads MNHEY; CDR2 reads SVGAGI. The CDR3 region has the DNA TGTGCCAGCAGTTTGGCGACGGGACAGGGCCCAAGGGGCTACACCTTC. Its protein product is CASSLATGQGPRGYTF.

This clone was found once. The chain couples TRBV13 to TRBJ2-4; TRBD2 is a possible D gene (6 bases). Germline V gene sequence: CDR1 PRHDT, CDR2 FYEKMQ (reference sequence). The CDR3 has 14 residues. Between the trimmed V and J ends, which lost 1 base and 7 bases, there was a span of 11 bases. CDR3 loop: CASSLEGGGNIQYF. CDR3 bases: TGTGCCAGCAGCTTAGAGGGAGGAGGCAACATTCAGTACTTC.

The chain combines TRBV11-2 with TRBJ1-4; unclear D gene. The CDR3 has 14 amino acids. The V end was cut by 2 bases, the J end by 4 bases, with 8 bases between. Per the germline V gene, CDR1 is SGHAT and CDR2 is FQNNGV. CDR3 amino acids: CASSLRGNNEKLFF. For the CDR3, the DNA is TGTGCCAGCAGCTTACGGGGAAATAATGAAAAACTGTTTTTT.

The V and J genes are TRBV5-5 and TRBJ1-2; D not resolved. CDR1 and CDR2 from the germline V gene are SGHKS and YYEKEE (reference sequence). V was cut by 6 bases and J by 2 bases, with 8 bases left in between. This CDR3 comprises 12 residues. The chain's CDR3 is CASTEENYGYTF. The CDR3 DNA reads TGTGCCAGCACGGAGGAGAACTATGGCTACACCTTC.

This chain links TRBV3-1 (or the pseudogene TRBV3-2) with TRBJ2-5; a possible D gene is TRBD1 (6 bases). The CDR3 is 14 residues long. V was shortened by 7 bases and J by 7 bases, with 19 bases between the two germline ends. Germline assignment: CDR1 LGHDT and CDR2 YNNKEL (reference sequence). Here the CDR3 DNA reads TGTGCCAGCACCCGAGGCCGAGAGGGGGTGACCCAGTACTTC. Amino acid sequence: CASTRGREGVTQYF.

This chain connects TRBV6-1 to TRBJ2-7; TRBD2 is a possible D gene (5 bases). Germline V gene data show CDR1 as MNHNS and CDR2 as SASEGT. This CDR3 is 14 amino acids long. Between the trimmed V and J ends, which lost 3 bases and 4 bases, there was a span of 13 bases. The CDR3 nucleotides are TGTGCCAGCAGTGAGATTAGTCCGGGGTACGAGCAGTACTTC. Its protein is CASSEISPGYEQYF.

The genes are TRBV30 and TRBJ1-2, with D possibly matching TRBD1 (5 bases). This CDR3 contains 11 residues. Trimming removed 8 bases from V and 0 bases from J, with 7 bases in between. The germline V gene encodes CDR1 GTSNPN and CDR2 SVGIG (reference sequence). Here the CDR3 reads CAKGTNYGYTF. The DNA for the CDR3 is TGTGCCAAGGGGACTAACTATGGCTACACCTTC.

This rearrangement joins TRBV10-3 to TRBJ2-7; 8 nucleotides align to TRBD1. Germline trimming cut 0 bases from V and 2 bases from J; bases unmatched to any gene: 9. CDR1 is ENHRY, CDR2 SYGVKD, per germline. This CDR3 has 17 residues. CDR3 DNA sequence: TGTGCCATCAGTGAGTCTCTCTCGGACAGGGAGACCTACGAGCAGTACTTC. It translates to CAISESLSDRETYEQYF.